This T cell receptor beta chain derives from a study of T cell repertoires in cytomegalovirus infection. This clonotype came up a few times. Its antigen is as yet unknown. This CDR3 comprises 14 residues. Germline-derived CDR1 and CDR2 are SEHNR and FQNEAQ (reference sequence). The V end was cut by 2 bases, the J end by 1 base, with 8 bases between. TCRdb independently ran MiXCR on the reads; one entry per CDR3 protein. Of about 150,000 distinct CDR3 sequences in the sample, more than 30% are singletons; the top ten hold about 50%. The chain is built from TRBV7-9 and TRBJ2-5; D call uncertain. Sequences were derived from CD8+ T cells from cultured PBMCs, sampled from culture after CMV antigen stimulation. This TCR was recovered from a human donor in good health (CMV status not recorded). Some clones in this sample may be carry-over from other donors' samples. In nucleotides, the CDR3 is TGTGCCAGCAGCTTATTTGGACCCCAAGAGACCCAGTACTTC. Translating it yields CASSLFGPQETQYF.